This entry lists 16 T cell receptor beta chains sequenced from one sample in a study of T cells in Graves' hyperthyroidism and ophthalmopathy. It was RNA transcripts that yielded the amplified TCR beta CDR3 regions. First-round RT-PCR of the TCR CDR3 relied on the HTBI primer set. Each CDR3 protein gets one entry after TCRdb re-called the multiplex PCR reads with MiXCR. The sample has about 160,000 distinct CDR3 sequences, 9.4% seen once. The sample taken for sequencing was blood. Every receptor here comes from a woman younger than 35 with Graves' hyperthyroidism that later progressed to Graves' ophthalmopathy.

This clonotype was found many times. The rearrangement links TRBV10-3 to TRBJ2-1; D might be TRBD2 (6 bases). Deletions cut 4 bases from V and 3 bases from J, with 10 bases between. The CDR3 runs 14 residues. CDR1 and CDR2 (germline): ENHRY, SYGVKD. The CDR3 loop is CAISGAGFYNEQFF. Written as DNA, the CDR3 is TGTGCCATCAGTGGAGCGGGTTTCTACAATGAGCAGTTCTTC.

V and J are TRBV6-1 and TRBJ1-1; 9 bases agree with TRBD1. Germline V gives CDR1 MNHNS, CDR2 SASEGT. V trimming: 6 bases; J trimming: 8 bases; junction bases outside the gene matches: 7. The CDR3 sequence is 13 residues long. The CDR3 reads CASSLGDRVEAFF. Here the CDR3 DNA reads TGTGCCAGCAGCTTGGGGGACAGGGTCGAAGCTTTCTTT.

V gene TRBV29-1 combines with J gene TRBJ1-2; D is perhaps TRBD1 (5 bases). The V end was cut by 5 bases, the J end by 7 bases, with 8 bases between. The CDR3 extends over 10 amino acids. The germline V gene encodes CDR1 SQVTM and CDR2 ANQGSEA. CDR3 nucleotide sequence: TGCAGCGTTAGGGGCCCTGGCTACACCTTC. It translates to CSVRGPGYTF.

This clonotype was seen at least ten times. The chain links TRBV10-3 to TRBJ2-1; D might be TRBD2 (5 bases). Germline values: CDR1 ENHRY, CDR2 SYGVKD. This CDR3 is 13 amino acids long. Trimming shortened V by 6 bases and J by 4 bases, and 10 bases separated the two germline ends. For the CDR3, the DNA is TGTGCCATCAGACTAGATCCATACAATGAGCAGTTCTTC. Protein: CAIRLDPYNEQFF.

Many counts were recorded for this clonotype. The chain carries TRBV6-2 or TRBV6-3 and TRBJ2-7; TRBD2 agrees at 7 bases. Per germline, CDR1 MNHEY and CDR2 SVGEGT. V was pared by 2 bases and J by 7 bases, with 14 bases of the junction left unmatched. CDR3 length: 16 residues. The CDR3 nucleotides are TGTGCCAGCAGTTACGAGCTAGCGGATACCACCTTTGAGCAGTACTTC. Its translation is CASSYELADTTFEQYF.

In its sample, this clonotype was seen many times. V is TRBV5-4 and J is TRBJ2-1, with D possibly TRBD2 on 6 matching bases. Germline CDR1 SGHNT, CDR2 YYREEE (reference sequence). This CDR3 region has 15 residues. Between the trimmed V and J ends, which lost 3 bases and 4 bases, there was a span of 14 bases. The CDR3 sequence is CASSSGLLSYNEQFF. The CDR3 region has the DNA TGTGCCAGCAGCTCGGGACTGCTCTCTTACAATGAGCAGTTCTTC.

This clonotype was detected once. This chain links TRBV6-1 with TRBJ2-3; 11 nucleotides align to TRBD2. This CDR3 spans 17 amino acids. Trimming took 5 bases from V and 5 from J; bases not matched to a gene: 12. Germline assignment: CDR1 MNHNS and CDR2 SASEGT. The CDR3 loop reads CASSLPLAGGPQDTQYF. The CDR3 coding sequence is TGTGCCAGCAGTCTCCCGTTAGCGGGGGGGCCCCAAGATACGCAGTATTTT.

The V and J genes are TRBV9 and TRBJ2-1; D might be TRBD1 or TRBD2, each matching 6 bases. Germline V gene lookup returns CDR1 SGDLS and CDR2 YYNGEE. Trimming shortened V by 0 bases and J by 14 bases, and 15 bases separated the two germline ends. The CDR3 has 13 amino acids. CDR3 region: CASSVEEGTFEFF. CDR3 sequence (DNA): TGTGCCAGCAGCGTAGAGGAGGGGACATTTGAGTTCTTC.

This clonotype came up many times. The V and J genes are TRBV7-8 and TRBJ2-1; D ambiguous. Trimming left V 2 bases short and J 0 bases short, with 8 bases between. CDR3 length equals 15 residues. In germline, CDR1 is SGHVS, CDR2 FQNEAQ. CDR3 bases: TGTGCCAGCAGCTTACTCGTAAGCTCCTACAATGAGCAGTTCTTC. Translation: CASSLLVSSYNEQFF.

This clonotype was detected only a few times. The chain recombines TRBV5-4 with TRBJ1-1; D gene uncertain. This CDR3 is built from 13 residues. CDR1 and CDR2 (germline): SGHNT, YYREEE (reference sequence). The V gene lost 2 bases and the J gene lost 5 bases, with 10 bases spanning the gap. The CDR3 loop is CASSFEGRTEAFF. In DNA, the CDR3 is TGTGCCAGCAGCTTCGAGGGTAGGACTGAAGCTTTCTTT.

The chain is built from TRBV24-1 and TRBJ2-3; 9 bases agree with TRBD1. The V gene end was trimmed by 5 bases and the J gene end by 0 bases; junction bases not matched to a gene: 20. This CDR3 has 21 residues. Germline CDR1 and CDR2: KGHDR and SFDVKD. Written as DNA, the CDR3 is TGTGCCACCAGTGGCCGGTCGGACAGGGGCCTAATAAGACCAAGCACAGATACGCAGTATTTT. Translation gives CATSGRSDRGLIRPSTDTQYF.

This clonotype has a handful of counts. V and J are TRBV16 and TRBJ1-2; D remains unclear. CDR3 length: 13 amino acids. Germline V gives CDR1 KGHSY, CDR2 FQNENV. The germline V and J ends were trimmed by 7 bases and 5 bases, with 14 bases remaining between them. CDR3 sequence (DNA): TGTGCCAGCAACCTCCTGGACCCTTATGGCTACACCTTC. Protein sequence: CASNLLDPYGYTF.

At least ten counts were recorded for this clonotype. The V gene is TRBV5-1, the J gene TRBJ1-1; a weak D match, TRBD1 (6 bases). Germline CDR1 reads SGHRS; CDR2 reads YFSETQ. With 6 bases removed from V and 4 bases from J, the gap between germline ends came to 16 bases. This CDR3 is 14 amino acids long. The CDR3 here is CASNTEQGITEAFF. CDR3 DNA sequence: TGCGCCAGCAACACCGAACAGGGAATCACTGAAGCTTTCTTT.

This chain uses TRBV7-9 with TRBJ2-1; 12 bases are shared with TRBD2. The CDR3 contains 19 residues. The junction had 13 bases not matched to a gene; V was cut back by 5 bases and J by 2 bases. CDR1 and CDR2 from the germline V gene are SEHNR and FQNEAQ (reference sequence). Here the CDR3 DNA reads TGTGCCAGCAGCGACGGGACTAGCGGGTTTACGATGACCTACAATGAGCAGTTCTTC. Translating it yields CASSDGTSGFTMTYNEQFF.

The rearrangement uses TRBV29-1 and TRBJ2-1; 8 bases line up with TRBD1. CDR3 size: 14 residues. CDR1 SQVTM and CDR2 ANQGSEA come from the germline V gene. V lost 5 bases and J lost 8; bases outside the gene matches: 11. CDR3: CSVPQGAIAYEQFF. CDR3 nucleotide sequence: TGCAGCGTTCCTCAGGGGGCGATTGCATATGAGCAGTTCTTC.

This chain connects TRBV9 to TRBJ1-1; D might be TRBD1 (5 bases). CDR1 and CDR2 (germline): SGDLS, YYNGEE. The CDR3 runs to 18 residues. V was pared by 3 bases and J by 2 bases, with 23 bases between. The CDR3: CASSGGTARLGENTEAFF. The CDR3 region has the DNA TGTGCCAGCAGCGGGGGGACGGCACGACTGGGGGAAAACACTGAAGCTTTCTTT.